This entry features one TCR beta chain sequence. What it binds is unknown. This sample is part of a study of T cell responses to AZD1222 COVID-19 vaccine. There are 14 residues in the CDR3. Germline V lookup: CDR1 SGHDT, CDR2 YYEEEE. V shed 0 bases and J shed 1 base, with 7 bases lying between them. Measured with immunoSEQ multiplex PCR; TCRdb has only the in-frame clones, and not every one. Here the sample spans some 96,000 clones, about nine tenths being singletons. Overall study results and limits: Spike-specific TCR breadth and depth grew following two AZD1222 doses.

The chain carries TRBV5-6 and TRBJ1-1; D is perhaps TRBD1 (5 bases). The clonotype was recovered from an adult in good health. This sample comprised peripheral blood, obtained on day 0 of AZD1222 vaccination. CDR3 loop: CASSLGQQNTEAFF. The CDR3 DNA reads as TGTGCCAGCAGCTTGGGACAGCAGAACACTGAAGCTTTCTTT.